This TCR beta chain was captured by sequencing in a study of identical twins. Looked up from germline, CDR1 is SGHRS and CDR2 is YFSETQ. Trimming left V 4 bases short and J 0 bases short, with 4 bases between. CDR3 length: 12 residues. In the case of this clonotype: Its specificity is not known.

Notes on the study in general: While abundant cord blood beta clonotypes carried fewer insertions, memory repertoires showed no such pattern. Conclusions were based on cross-sectional statistical analysis, without following the same donors. Partial confounding of zero-insertion analyses by invariant MAIT and iNKT cells was possible.

Each donor was a healthy Caucasian. TCRdb processed the 5' RACE reads anew with MiXCR; each CDR3 protein has one entry. The data show 200,000 to 250,000 distinct CDR3 sequences, 9.5% to 15% seen once. The sample was also linked to a second study, of yellow fever vaccine responses in identical twins.

Sequenced input: memory (CD45RO+) T cells sorted from blood. This chain uses TRBV5-1 with TRBJ2-5; D is uncertain. This clonotype originated in a woman between 18 and 29 years old in good health. The CDR3 DNA reads as TGCGCCAGCAGCCGGGACCAAGAGACCCAGTACTTC. It encodes CASSRDQETQYF.